This T cell receptor (beta chain) was profiled in a study of blood T cell repertoires in COVID-19. The ends were cut back, 2 bases at V and 12 bases at J, with 11 bases in the middle. This CDR3 is 11 amino acids long. Germline CDR1 reads DFQATT; CDR2 reads SNEGSKA (reference sequence). Some clones are missing from TCRdb's copy, which holds only in-frame ones; the method was immunoSEQ multiplex PCR. The table includes fewer than 80,000 clones, roughly three quarters detected once. The source is a man between 60 and 70 years old with COVID-19, enrolled during active disease. Sequencing was done on a sample of peripheral blood. V usage is TRBV20-1 and J usage is TRBJ2-4; tentative D call: TRBD2 (6 bases). For the CDR3, the DNA is TGCAGTGCTAGACGGGGGTATGGTCAGTACTTC. This codes for CSARRGYGQYF.